The next 10 T cell receptor beta chains were all read from a single sample in a study of blood T cell repertoires in COVID-19. TCRdb's table, derived via immunoSEQ multiplex PCR, lists solely in-frame clones and lacks some. The sample carries roughly 250,000 clones, 75% to 90% recorded once. Sample: peripheral blood. The receptors were gathered from a man in his 60s who had recovered from COVID-19.

The chain is built from TRBV9 and TRBJ2-5, with 8 positions matching TRBD1. The CDR3 totals 15 residues. V trimming: 1 base; J trimming: 3 bases; junction bases outside the gene matches: 5. Germline loops: CDR1 SGDLS, CDR2 YYNGEE. CDR3 DNA sequence: TGTGCCAGCAGCGTAAGGACAGGGAGGAAAGAGACCCAGTACTTC. Translated: CASSVRTGRKETQYF.

The rearrangement links TRBV3-1 (or the pseudogene TRBV3-2) to TRBJ2-5; D might be TRBD2 (6 bases). The V gene's germline CDR1 is LGHDT and CDR2 YNNKEL (reference sequence). CDR3 length: 15 residues. V lost 0 bases and J 5 bases, leaving 13 bases between the germline ends. CDR3 sequence (DNA): TGTGCCAGCAGCCAAGAGTATGGGAGGCCGGAGACCCAGTACTTC. Translation: CASSQEYGRPETQYF.

The chain employs TRBV3-1 (or the pseudogene TRBV3-2) and TRBJ1-4; 7 positions match TRBD1. The germline CDR1 and CDR2 sequences are LGHDT and YNNKEL (reference sequence). There are 15 residues in the CDR3. V gave up 3 bases and J gave up 6 bases; unmatched junction bases: 7. The CDR3 DNA is TGTGCCAGCAGCCAGGGGGACAGTTCATATGAAAAACTGTTTTTT. Its translation: CASSQGDSSYEKLFF.

The V and J genes are TRBV10-1 and TRBJ2-1; D is possibly TRBD2 (5 bases). Germline V CDR1 and CDR2: WNHNN, SYGVQD (reference sequence). V was trimmed by 10 bases and J by 2 bases, leaving 15 bases between them. There are 14 residues in the CDR3. CDR3 sequence: CATQPGGPYNEQFF. In nucleotides, the CDR3 is TGCGCCACCCAACCGGGCGGGCCCTACAATGAGCAGTTCTTC.

This chain uses TRBV20-1 with TRBJ1-1, with TRBD1 as a possible D gene (5 bases). This CDR3 is built from 13 residues. The germline V gene encodes CDR1 DFQATT and CDR2 SNEGSKA (reference sequence). Trimming removed 3 bases from V and 5 bases from J, with 13 bases in between. In DNA form, the CDR3 reads TGCAGTGCTAGTCGAGGAGGGGCGACTGAAGCTTTCTTT. This sequence encodes CSASRGGATEAFF.

This rearrangement joins TRBV2 to TRBJ1-5; a weak D match, TRBD1 (6 bases). Trimming took off 4 bases at V and 1 base at J, with 8 bases between the two ends. Germline CDR1 and CDR2: SNHLY and FYNNEI. This CDR3 contains 14 residues. The DNA for the CDR3 is TGTGCCAGCAGTGTACAGGGAAGCAATCAGCCCCAGCATTTT. It is translated as CASSVQGSNQPQHF.

V is TRBV29-1 and J is TRBJ2-7, with 9 bases that match TRBD1. This CDR3 is built from 13 residues. Germline V CDR1 and CDR2: SQVTM, ANQGSEA. After removal of 6 bases from V and 5 bases from J, the junction contained 8 bases not matched to a gene. The chain's CDR3 is CSVRGQGRNEQYF. The DNA for the CDR3 is TGCAGCGTCCGCGGACAGGGGAGGAACGAGCAGTACTTC.

This chain uses TRBV6-5 with TRBJ1-2, with 12 positions matching TRBD1. Losses at the gene ends were 6 bases for V and 8 bases for J; bases not matched to a gene: 10. This CDR3 region has 15 residues. Germline loops: CDR1 MNHEY, CDR2 SVGAGI. The CDR3: CASRGPGQGARGYTF. As DNA, the CDR3 is TGTGCCAGCAGGGGACCGGGACAGGGGGCGCGGGGCTACACCTTC.

This CDR3 reads CASRRTGEVNEQYF. DNA of the CDR3: TGTGCCAGCAGGCGGACAGGGGAGGTGAACGAGCAGTACTTC. The J gene is TRBJ2-7, the V gene TRBV27, with 9 bases aligning to TRBD1. The V gene's germline CDR1 is MNHEY and CDR2 SMNVEV (reference sequence). V was clipped by 6 bases and J by 5 bases; unmatched bases: 8. CDR3 size: 14 residues.

The chain recombines TRBV19 with TRBJ2-2; 7 bases line up with TRBD1. CDR1 is LNHDA and CDR2 is SQIVND in the germline V gene (reference sequence). Unmatched junction bases numbered 4, after V lost 3 bases and J lost 3 bases. CDR3 length equals 15 residues. CDR3 in amino acids: CASSMSQGDTGELFF. DNA for the CDR3: TGTGCCAGTAGTATGTCGCAGGGGGACACCGGGGAGCTGTTTTTT.